This record concerns one TCR beta chain sequence. The record originates from a study of T cell responses to AZD1222 COVID-19 vaccine. V was clipped by 2 bases and J by 0 bases, with 5 bases between them. CDR1 is LGHNT, CDR2 FRNRAP, per germline. The CDR3 is made up of 14 amino acids. Data came from immunoSEQ multiplex PCR; TCRdb stores just in-frame clones and leaves some out. Among about 120,000 clones, about 93% were seen once, and the ten largest hold over 4%. The starting material was peripheral blood, obtained 28 days after the second dose of the MenACWY control vaccine. The V call is TRBV12-5, the J call TRBJ1-3; D gene uncertain. This receptor was obtained from an adult who received the MenACWY meningococcal vaccine as a control. CDR3 nucleotides: TGTGCTAGTGGTTTGTCGGGCTCTGGAAACACCATATATTTT. The encoded protein is CASGLSGSGNTIYF.